This T cell receptor (beta chain) stems from a study of T cell repertoires in cytomegalovirus infection. On this clonotype: Its specificity is unknown.

Germline CDR1 is SGHVS and CDR2 is FQNEAQ. V lost 5 bases and J lost 5, with 15 bases in between. The CDR3 has 14 residues. Each CDR3 protein is one row after TCRdb ran MiXCR on the reads. The sample records 400,000 to 600,000 distinct CDR3 sequences, approximately 40% being singletons. This chain joins TRBV7-8 and TRBJ1-1, with D unclear. The source is a human donor in good health (CMV status not recorded). Some clones in this sample may be carry-over from other donors' samples. The sequencing here drew on cultured PBMCs, taken from culture after CMV antigen stimulation. CDR3 sequence reads: CASSLPREGTEAFF. CDR3 nucleotide sequence: TGTGCCAGCAGCCTTCCGAGGGAAGGTACTGAAGCTTTCTTT.